This T cell receptor (beta chain) stems from a study of beta chain features in type 1 diabetes. This clone has just a few counts. The antigen is not known. Sorted CD4+ subsets: naive, central memory, regulatory, stem cell-like memory (CD45RO/CCR7/CD25/CD127/CD95/CD27 panel). Sorted populations all exceeded 95% purity. The CDR3 is made up of 15 amino acids. CDR1 and CDR2 from the germline V gene are SGDLS and YYNGEE. Trimming removed 0 bases from V and 2 bases from J, with 12 bases in between. Sequencing targeted expressed TCRB transcripts, as all isolated RNA had been reverse transcribed. The repertoire was sequenced with immunoSEQ multiplex PCR; TCRdb's copy has only in-frame clones and lacks some. Here the sample spans under 300,000 clones, around 21% being singletons. Study-level points and caveats: Shortening that was moderate but significant affected the TCRB CDR3s of Type 1 diabetes patients in all four CD4+ subsets. Junctions at VDJ sites from type 1 diabetes patients had fewer insertions and more deletions.

The clonotype was recovered from a woman aged 40-49 years with type 1 diabetes. The sample consisted of naive CD4+ T cells from blood. The chain joins TRBV9 to TRBJ2-7; possibly TRBD1 for D (6 bases). CDR3 loop: CASSVAGETAYEQYF. The CDR3 DNA follows: TGTGCCAGCAGCGTAGCAGGGGAGACCGCCTACGAGCAGTACTTC.